The 2 T cell receptor beta chains presented below share a single source sample, sequenced in a study of cytomegalovirus exposure and HLA in healthy donors. The study ran its PCR with 60 Vbeta and 13 Jbeta primers. Only in-frame clones appear in the TCRdb table, and some are missing; sequencing was by immunoSEQ multiplex PCR. Of some 180,000 clones listed, around three quarters are singletons. The sequenced material came from PBMCs. The receptors were gathered from a man younger than 45 in good health and CMV-seronegative.

V usage is TRBV5-1 and J usage is TRBJ2-1; 14 bases are a match to TRBD2. Germline CDR1 is SGHRS and CDR2 is YFSETQ. Germline trimming cut 2 bases from V and 7 bases from J; bases unmatched to any gene: 5. This CDR3 is 16 amino acids long. CDR3 DNA sequence: TGCGCCAGCAGCTTTCCGGGACTAGCGGGAGAAAATGAGCAGTTCTTC. It specifies CASSFPGLAGENEQFF.

The V call is TRBV25-1, the J call TRBJ1-1; 9 bases align to TRBD1. This CDR3 has 17 amino acids. In germline, CDR1 is MGHDK, CDR2 SYGVNS. J lost 0 bases, V lost 8 bases, and 13 bases had no gene match. The CDR3 sequence is CASSYSGGTGLNTEAFF. Here the CDR3 DNA reads TGTGCCAGCTCCTATAGCGGCGGGACAGGGCTGAACACTGAAGCTTTCTTT. Full variable domain (remainder filled in from reference TRBV25-1 and TRBJ1-1): EADIYQTPRYLVIGTGKKITLECSQTMGHDKMYWYQQDPGMELHLIHYSYGVNSTEKGDLSSESTVSRIRTEHFPLTLESARPSHTSQYLCASSYSGGTGLNTEAFFGQGTRLTVV.